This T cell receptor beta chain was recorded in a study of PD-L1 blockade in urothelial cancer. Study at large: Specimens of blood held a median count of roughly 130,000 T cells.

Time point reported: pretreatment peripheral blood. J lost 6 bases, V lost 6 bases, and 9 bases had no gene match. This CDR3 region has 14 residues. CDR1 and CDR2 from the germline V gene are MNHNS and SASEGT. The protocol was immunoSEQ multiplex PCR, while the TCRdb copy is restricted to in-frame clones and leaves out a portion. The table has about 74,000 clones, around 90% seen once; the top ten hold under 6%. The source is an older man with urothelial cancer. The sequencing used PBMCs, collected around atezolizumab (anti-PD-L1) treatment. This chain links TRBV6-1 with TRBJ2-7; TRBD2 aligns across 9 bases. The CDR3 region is CASRIAGVFSEQYF. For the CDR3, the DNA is TGTGCCAGCAGGATAGCGGGAGTTTTCTCCGAGCAGTACTTC.